This T cell receptor (beta chain) was identified during a study of PD-1 blockade in classical Hodgkin lymphoma. Study-wide findings and caveats: The repertoire differences lack a defined cause, possibly disease activity or prior therapy. Newly diagnosed patients reportedly had lower baseline TCR diversity than healthy donors.

Between the trimmed V and J ends, which lost 8 bases and 3 bases, there was a span of 18 bases. The CDR3 runs 15 residues. CDR1 MDHEN and CDR2 SYDVKM come from the germline V gene. The time point: newly diagnosed, previously untreated cHL patient sample. Purification of CD4+ T cells from thawed PBMCs was performed via magnetic negative selection. Comment on this clone: Its specificity is unknown.

Assay used: immunoSEQ multiplex PCR; TCRdb lists only in-frame clones, some missing. Of nearly 35,000 clones in the sample, around 89% were seen once. Sequencing was performed on CD4+ T cells from blood. The V and J genes are TRBV28 and TRBJ2-3; the D gene is possibly TRBD2 (5 bases). This TCR came from a human donor with classical Hodgkin lymphoma. This CDR3 is CASRGSGSRTDTQYF. CDR3 sequence (DNA): TGTGCCAGCCGCGGGTCGGGTAGCAGGACAGATACGCAGTATTTT. Full variable domain (missing parts from reference TRBV28 and TRBJ2-3): DVKVTQSSRYLVKRTGEKVFLECVQDMDHENMFWYRQDPGLGLRLIYFSYDVKMKEKGDIPEGYSVSREKKERFSLILESASTNQTSMYLCASRGSGSRTDTQYFGPGTRLTVL.